This TCR beta chain comes out of a study of blood T cells in healthy people across ages. This clonotype was observed a handful of times. The junction had 6 bases not matched to a gene; V was cut back by 5 bases and J by 1 base. The CDR3 covers 15 residues. Germline CDR1 is SGHTA and CDR2 is FQGNSA. Primed by a sample-barcoded 5' primer and a J-beta primer mix, a second PCR proceeded for roughly 7 to 12 cycles. Each CDR3 protein is one row after TCRdb ran MiXCR on the 5' RACE reads. Seen here are approximately 760,000 distinct CDR3 sequences, just under 25% observed once, and the top ten hold 9.4%. The same sample was also studied in work on T cells of mothers and their children. That work contributes: Versus unrelated pairs, overlap was slightly higher in related mother-child pairs, without reaching significance.

This TCR derives from a boy younger than 18 in good health. Material: blood. The V call is TRBV7-2, the J call TRBJ2-5; TRBD2 agrees at 8 bases. The CDR3 here is CASSRSGGGQETQYF. The CDR3 bases are TGTGCCAGCAGCCGATCCGGGGGGGGCCAAGAGACCCAGTACTTC.